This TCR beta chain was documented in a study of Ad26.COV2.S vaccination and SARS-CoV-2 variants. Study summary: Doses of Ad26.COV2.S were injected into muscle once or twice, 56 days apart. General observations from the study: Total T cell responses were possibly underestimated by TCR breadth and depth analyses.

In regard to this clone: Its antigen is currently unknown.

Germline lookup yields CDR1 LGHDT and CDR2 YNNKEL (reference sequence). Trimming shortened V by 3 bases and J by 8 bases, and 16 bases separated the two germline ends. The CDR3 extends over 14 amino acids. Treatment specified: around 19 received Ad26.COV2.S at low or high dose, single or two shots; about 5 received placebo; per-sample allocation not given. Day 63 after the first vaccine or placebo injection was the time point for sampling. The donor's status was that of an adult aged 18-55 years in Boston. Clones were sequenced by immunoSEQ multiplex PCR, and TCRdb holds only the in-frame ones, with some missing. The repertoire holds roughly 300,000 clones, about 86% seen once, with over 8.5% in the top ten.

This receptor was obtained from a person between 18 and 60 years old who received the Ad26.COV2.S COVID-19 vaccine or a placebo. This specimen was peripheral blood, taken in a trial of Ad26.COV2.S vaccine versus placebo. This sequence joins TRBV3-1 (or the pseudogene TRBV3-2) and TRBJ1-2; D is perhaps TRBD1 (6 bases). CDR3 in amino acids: CASSHPRQDLGYTF. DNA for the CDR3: TGTGCCAGCAGCCACCCTAGACAGGACCTCGGCTACACCTTC.